This T cell receptor (beta chain) was profiled in a study of blood T cell repertoires in COVID-19. Study at large: Specimens from acute and convalescent COVID-19 originated in the United States, Italy and Spain. Sources were T cells, B-cell-depleted T cells, or PBMCs; the material itself was cDNA or gDNA.

TCRdb keeps only in-frame clones here, not all; method: immunoSEQ multiplex PCR. The profile shows 390,000 or so clones, around nine tenths of them singletons. The germline V and J ends were trimmed by 3 bases and 2 bases, with 16 bases remaining between them. CDR1 is MGHRA, CDR2 YSYEKL, per germline. This CDR3 has 16 residues. Participants were placed into cohorts based on the clinical history they reported. The study counted Cohort 3 donors as recovered given two negative PCRs, clearance, or symptom resolution. This chain connects TRBV4-1 to TRBJ1-2; possibly TRBD1 for D (6 bases). Sequencing was performed on PBMCs or T cells enriched from blood (not recorded which). The clonotype was recovered from a woman aged 45-59 years who had recovered from COVID-19. In DNA, the CDR3 is TGCGCCAGCAGCCACCTCAAGGAAAGGGGGAACTATGGCTACACCTTC. Its translation: CASSHLKERGNYGYTF.